The source of this T cell receptor beta chain is a study of control samples from healthy donors and cancer patients. The data were produced by immunoSEQ multiplex PCR, yet TCRdb's version contains in-frame clones alone and is incomplete. The table records about 59,000 clones, around 87% of them present only once. CDR1 is SNHLY, CDR2 FYNNEI, per germline. CDR3 length: 13 residues. Trimming cost V 10 bases and J 6 bases; bases outside gene matches: 9. The sequence was obtained from a woman aged 55 to 70 with lung cancer. The sequenced material came from PBMCs. This chain uses TRBV2 with TRBJ1-5; 7 nucleotides line up with TRBD1. The CDR3 loop reads CATTGEIGQPQHF. CDR3 sequence (DNA): TGTGCCACCACAGGGGAAATCGGTCAGCCCCAGCATTTT.